The rows below give T cell receptor beta chains drawn from one sample of a study of neurological immune-mediated disorders. TCRdb processed the 5' RACE reads anew with MiXCR; each CDR3 protein has one entry. The data contain around 100,000 distinct CDR3 sequences, roughly 10% of them singletons. The sequencing sample was made of PBMCs. These receptors were taken from a female donor with HTLV-1-associated myelopathy (HAM/TSP). CDR3s include the opening cysteine and the closing phenylalanine or tryptophan. Each record gives: V gene, J gene, clone size, D gene, CDR3 DNA, CDR3 protein. The D gene is left open where the match is weak. Not every row has a clone size; where given, it reads once, few, many or a size class.

V: TRBV12-3/TRBV12-4
J: TRBJ2-2
size: .
D: .
DNA: TGTGCCAGCAGTTTAGCCCGTATGGGGGGCACCGGGGAGCTGTTTTTT
CDR3: CASSLARMGGTGELFF

V: TRBV7-9
J: TRBJ2-7
size: .
D: TRBD1
DNA: TGTGCCAGCAGAAAAGGGCCTGGACAGGGGTTCCACGAGCAGTACTTC
CDR3: CASRKGPGQGFHEQYF

V: TRBV12-3/TRBV12-4
J: TRBJ2-2
size: many
D: .
DNA: TGTGCCAGCAGTTTACGTCTCGGGGACACCGGGGAGCTGTTTTTT
CDR3: CASSLRLGDTGELFF

V: TRBV6-5
J: TRBJ2-7
size: many
D: .
DNA: TGTGCCAGCAGTTACTCGAGAGGAAGAGGGGGGACATCCGAGCAGTACTTC
CDR3: CASSYSRGRGGTSEQYF

V: TRBV5-1
J: TRBJ2-7
size: many
D: .
DNA: TGCGCCAGCAGACTGTCTTGGGGGGCTGGCGAGCAGTACTTC
CDR3: CASRLSWGAGEQYF

V: TRBV20-1
J: TRBJ2-7
size: many
D: TRBD2
DNA: TGCAGTGCCATTCTAGCGGGGGGGGGCGAGCAGTACTTC
CDR3: CSAILAGGGEQYF

V: TRBV6-1
J: TRBJ2-5
size: .
D: TRBD2
DNA: TGTGCCAGCATCCCCGGACTAGCGGGGGGTCGGTTAGGGACCCAGTACTTC
CDR3: CASIPGLAGGRLGTQYF

V: TRBV30
J: TRBJ2-3
size: many
D: .
DNA: TGTGCCTGGAGTTATCGAGGCACAGATACGCAGTATTTT
CDR3: CAWSYRGTDTQYF

V: TRBV5-1
J: TRBJ1-4
size: many
D: .
DNA: TGCGCCAGCGCGGCGACACCTGGTAATGAAAAACTGTTTTTT
CDR3: CASAATPGNEKLFF

V: TRBV29-1
J: TRBJ2-3
size: .
D: TRBD2
DNA: TGCAGCGCCCCCGGCGGGGGGGCGGGTACTACGCAGTATTTT
CDR3: CSAPGGGAGTTQYF

V: TRBV20-1
J: TRBJ2-1
size: many
D: .
DNA: TGCAGTGCCGTGGGGGGGGCGGCCTACAATGAGCAGTTCTTC
CDR3: CSAVGGAAYNEQFF

V: TRBV19
J: TRBJ2-3
size: .
D: TRBD1
DNA: TGTGCCAGTAGTATCGGACAGGGGGTCAGCTCAGATACGCAGTATTTT
CDR3: CASSIGQGVSSDTQYF

V: TRBV5-1
J: TRBJ2-3
size: .
D: TRBD2
DNA: TGCGCCAGCACCTTTGGGGAGGGACTCGGCACAGATACGCAGTATTTT
CDR3: CASTFGEGLGTDTQYF

V: TRBV7-9
J: TRBJ2-7
size: many
D: TRBD1
DNA: TGTGCCAGCATCTCCGACAGGGCTCACGAGCAGTACTTC
CDR3: CASISDRAHEQYF

V: TRBV20-1
J: TRBJ2-5
size: many
D: .
DNA: TGCAGTGCTAGAGTGGGGAAAGAGACCCAGTACTTC
CDR3: CSARVGKETQYF

V: TRBV5-1
J: TRBJ1-5
size: many
D: .
DNA: TGCGCCAGCAGCTTGGCCGGTGCAGGGAAGGGCGAGCCCCAGCATTTT
CDR3: CASSLAGAGKGEPQHF

V: TRBV6-5
J: TRBJ2-6
size: many
D: .
DNA: TGTGCCATACGGGGCTCTGGGGCCAACGTCCTGACTTTC
CDR3: CAIRGSGANVLTF

V: TRBV5-1
J: TRBJ2-5
size: few
D: TRBD1
DNA: TGCGCCAGCAGCTTGTACGGGACAGGGAAAGAGACCCAGTACTTC
CDR3: CASSLYGTGKETQYF

V: TRBV20-1
J: TRBJ2-1
size: many
D: TRBD2
DNA: TGCAGTGCGGAGAGGGGAGGGGATGAGCAGTTCTTC
CDR3: CSAERGGDEQFF

V: TRBV5-5
J: TRBJ2-7
size: many
D: .
DNA: TGTGCCAGCAGCTTGTTGGTCGGTTCCTACGAGCAGTACTTC
CDR3: CASSLLVGSYEQYF

V: TRBV20-1
J: TRBJ2-7
size: .
D: TRBD1
DNA: TGCAGTGCAACCACAGGGGATCATAACTACGAGCAGTACTTC
CDR3: CSATTGDHNYEQYF

V: TRBV5-1
J: TRBJ2-3
size: many
D: TRBD2
DNA: TGCGCCAGCAGCTCCACCCCAACTAGCGGGGGTACGACAGATACGCAGTATTTT
CDR3: CASSSTPTSGGTTDTQYF

V: TRBV6-6
J: TRBJ2-3
size: many
D: .
DNA: TGTGCCAGCAGTATACAGAGGACCCCAAGTGGGGGGGATACGCAGTATTTT
CDR3: CASSIQRTPSGGDTQYF

V: TRBV29-1
J: TRBJ2-3
size: many
D: TRBD2
DNA: TGCAGCGCCGGGGCGGGGGGGAGGAATACAGATACGCAGTATTTT
CDR3: CSAGAGGRNTDTQYF

V: TRBV11-2
J: TRBJ2-1
size: many
D: TRBD1
DNA: TGTGCCAGCAGCTTCGACAGGGGGAGGAATGAGCAGTTCTTC
CDR3: CASSFDRGRNEQFF

V: TRBV10-3
J: TRBJ2-1
size: many
D: TRBD2
DNA: TGTGCCATCCAGGATAGCGGGGGGGCCGTTGGCCACGAGGGAGGTGAGCAGTTCTTC
CDR3: CAIQDSGGAVGHEGGEQFF

V: TRBV5-1
J: TRBJ1-3
size: many
D: .
DNA: TGCGCCAGCAGCTTGACTACGCCCAGCTCTGGAAACACCATATATTTT
CDR3: CASSLTTPSSGNTIYF

V: TRBV28
J: TRBJ2-7
size: many
D: TRBD1
DNA: TGTGCCAGCAGTCCCTGGACAGGGGCTACGAGTTGGCAGTACTTC
CDR3: CASSPWTGATSWQYF

V: TRBV12-3/TRBV12-4
J: TRBJ1-2
size: many
D: .
DNA: TGTGCCAGCAGTCCCCCGATCTCTAACTATGGCTACACCTTC
CDR3: CASSPPISNYGYTF

V: TRBV10-3
J: TRBJ2-7
size: many
D: .
DNA: TGTGCCATCAGTGAGTCGGAGGGGAGGTCCTACGAGCAGTACTTC
CDR3: CAISESEGRSYEQYF

V: TRBV15
J: TRBJ2-6
size: .
D: .
DNA: TGTGCCACCAGCAGAGATCCGGGGGCTGGGGCCAACGTCCTGACTTTC
CDR3: CATSRDPGAGANVLTF

V: TRBV5-1
J: TRBJ1-1
size: many
D: .
DNA: TGCGCCAGCAGCTCCACAGGGAACACTCGAAGCACTGAAGCTTTCTTT
CDR3: CASSSTGNTRSTEAFF

V: TRBV20-1
J: TRBJ1-1
size: .
D: TRBD1
DNA: TGCAGTGCCTCACAGGGGGGAGCTTTCTTT
CDR3: CSASQGGAFF

V: TRBV3-1
J: TRBJ2-1
size: many
D: TRBD1
DNA: TGTGCCAGCAGCCCCTCCGGGACAGGGACCTACAATGAGCAGTTCTTC
CDR3: CASSPSGTGTYNEQFF

V: TRBV10-3
J: TRBJ2-1
size: .
D: TRBD2
DNA: TGTGCCATCAGTACACTAGCGGGGGGCAATGAGCAGTTCTTC
CDR3: CAISTLAGGNEQFF

V: TRBV12-5
J: TRBJ2-6
size: many
D: .
DNA: TGTGCTAGTGGTTTGGTATCCGACAGTATTTCTGGGGCCAACGTCCTGACTTTC
CDR3: CASGLVSDSISGANVLTF

V: TRBV4-2
J: TRBJ2-7
size: many
D: TRBD2
DNA: TGTGCCAGCAGCCAAGCTCCCGGACTAGCGGGGGAGAGCTCCTACGAGCAGTACTTC
CDR3: CASSQAPGLAGESSYEQYF

V: TRBV6-5
J: TRBJ2-3
size: many
D: .
DNA: TGTGCCAGCAGCATGGAGGGGAGGGGGGGGGCCGGAGATACGCAGTATTTT
CDR3: CASSMEGRGGAGDTQYF

V: TRBV6-6
J: TRBJ2-1
size: many
D: .
DNA: TGTGCCAGCAGTTACAAAATCGACGAGCAGTTCTTC
CDR3: CASSYKIDEQFF

V: TRBV12-3/TRBV12-4
J: TRBJ1-5
size: many
D: .
DNA: TGTGCCAGCAGTATCTCGGGGGTGGGGGGCAATCAGCCCCAGCATTTT
CDR3: CASSISGVGGNQPQHF

V: TRBV10-3
J: TRBJ2-7
size: many
D: .
DNA: TGTGCCATCGCGCAAGGGAGCGTGCTCTACGAGCAGTACTTC
CDR3: CAIAQGSVLYEQYF

V: TRBV9
J: TRBJ2-3
size: many
D: TRBD2
DNA: TGTGCCAGCAGCGTTGGACTAGCGGTCACAGATACGCAGTATTTT
CDR3: CASSVGLAVTDTQYF

V: TRBV11-2
J: TRBJ1-2
size: many
D: .
DNA: TGTGCCAGCAGCTTAGAAGTTAAGGGAAACTATGGCTACACCTTC
CDR3: CASSLEVKGNYGYTF

V: TRBV20-1
J: TRBJ1-6
size: many
D: .
DNA: TGCAGTGCTAGAGATGGGGGCAAATCCGTAACACCCCTCCACTTT
CDR3: CSARDGGKSVTPLHF

V: TRBV2
J: TRBJ2-3
size: many
D: .
DNA: TGTGCCAGCAGTGAACGGTCAGATACGCAGTATTTT
CDR3: CASSERSDTQYF

V: TRBV15
J: TRBJ2-5
size: many
D: .
DNA: TGTGCTACCAGCAGAGGAGGTAGCCTGGAGACCCAGTACTTC
CDR3: CATSRGGSLETQYF

V: TRBV7-2
J: TRBJ2-7
size: many
D: .
DNA: TGTGCCAGCAGCGTTCGACACGGCGAGCAGTACTTC
CDR3: CASSVRHGEQYF

V: TRBV5-1
J: TRBJ1-1
size: many
D: .
DNA: TGCGCCAGCAGCTTGTCAGGGGAAGAAGCTTTCTTT
CDR3: CASSLSGEEAFF

V: TRBV20-1
J: TRBJ2-5
size: few
D: .
DNA: TGCAGTAAGACGCGTCAAGAGACCCAGTACTTC
CDR3: CSKTRQETQYF

V: TRBV5-1
J: TRBJ2-7
size: many
D: .
DNA: TGCGCCAGCAGCACAGGACAGATCTCCTACGAGCAGTACTTC
CDR3: CASSTGQISYEQYF

V: TRBV6-2/TRBV6-3
J: TRBJ2-3
size: many
D: .
DNA: TGTGCCATCCAGTTACCAGGCGATACGCAGTATTTT
CDR3: CAIQLPGDTQYF

V: TRBV6-5
J: TRBJ2-7
size: many
D: TRBD2
DNA: TGTGCCAGCAGTTACGCGAAAACTAGCGGGAGTCCCTACGAGCAGTACTTC
CDR3: CASSYAKTSGSPYEQYF

V: TRBV7-2
J: TRBJ2-2
size: many
D: TRBD2
DNA: TGTGCCAGCAGCTCCTATGTTCGGGGGGGGACCGGGGAGCTGTTTTTT
CDR3: CASSSYVRGGTGELFF

V: TRBV20-1
J: TRBJ2-1
size: many
D: .
DNA: TGCAGTGCCGGAGGGAGGCGGGGGCCGAGCTCCTACAATGAGCAGTTCTTC
CDR3: CSAGGRRGPSSYNEQFF

V: TRBV6-5
J: TRBJ2-7
size: few
D: .
DNA: TGTGCCAGCAGTGACCGGGGGAGCGAGCAGTACTTC
CDR3: CASSDRGSEQYF